This T cell receptor beta chain comes out of a study of persistence of HIV-infected CD4 T cells (dated by TCRdb to the early 2020s). Broadly, across the study: Participants had been on suppressive ART for a median of around 8 years. Anti-CD3/anti-CD28 stimulation activated a higher proportion of cells, with a lower memory fraction, than antigen stimulation. Proviral sequencing was used to assess clonality among infected cells, whereas TCRbeta sequencing gauged the clonality of all cells within each sorted population. Apart from two participants who underwent leukapheresis at a single time point, peripheral blood samples of up to 180 mL were collected from participants at multiple time points. The TCR cluster analysis across participants included about eight participants for CMV and six or seven participants for Gag. CMV- and HIV-1 Gag-responding CD4+ T cells were isolated from ART-treated individuals so that antigen-driven clonal expansion of HIV-1-infected cells could be examined. The paper as a whole reports these results and caveats: The study involved few individuals and tested only a limited range of antigens. A correlation was observed between TCR oligoclonality and proviral oligoclonality within the same sorted populations. Significantly lower TCRbeta richness was observed in CMV- and Gag-responding cells than in anti-CD3/anti-CD28-responding cells, and higher oligoclonality was observed in CMV-responding cells than in CD3/CD28-stimulated and Gag-responding cells. Antigen-responding cells were enriched for degenerate expanded CDR3beta sequences, which suggests convergent selection of CD4+ responses to CMV and Gag. Bulk TCR analyses could not be limited to the rare CMV-responding cells that actually contained HIV-1 proviruses.

According to the study, the label for this sample's treatment or condition signals: suppressive antiretroviral therapy. Cells were stimulated with anti-CD3/anti-CD28 magnetic beads as a nonspecific positive control representing the CD4+ T cell repertoire. CD4+ T cells that responded were sorted based on upregulation of both CD40 ligand and CD69. Participants were HIV-1-infected adults who started suppressive ART during chronic infection. For at least 4 years, participants had undetectable plasma HIV-1 RNA, below 50 copies/mL. To be included, a participant needed positive CMV serology and a CD4+ T cell count above 400 cells/uL. Before stimulation, PBMCs were isolated using density centrifugation and then depleted of CD8+ T cells. CD8-depleted PBMCs were stimulated for 18 hours with anti-CD28/CD49d costimulation, CD40-blocking antibody and enfuvirtide to prevent new infections. Cell sorting was performed on a Beckman Coulter MoFlo Legacy or XDP sorter, and dead cells were excluded with propidium iodide. Genomic DNA was extracted with the QIAamp DNA Mini Kit for samples above one million cells, otherwise with the Quick-DNA Microprep Kit.

A word on this clone: The antigen it recognizes is unknown. Qualities for individual bases were not recorded, and no much larger clone is one base off. Other nucleotide sequences from this sample produce the same CDR3.

The immunoSEQ hsTCRB assay version 4, run in survey mode, was used to sequence TCRbeta repertoires from genomic DNA. Genomic DNA was diluted to around 10 ng/uL, and up to roughly 1 ug per sample was used for TCRbeta sequencing. The authors' pipeline ran thus. TCRbeta data analysis was done in ImmunoSeq Analyzer 3.0, and diversity was calculated on productive nucleotide rearrangements. Using the Immunarch R package, lower-bound TCR diversity was estimated with the improved Chao index and clonality was estimated with the Gini coefficient. Different nucleotide rearrangements encoding the same CDR3beta amino acid sequence were counted as distinct clonotypes. Differential abundance analysis identified TCRbeta sequences significantly enriched in antigen-responding cells relative to anti-CD3/anti-CD28-activated cells. GLIPH2 grouped TCRs by predicted peptide-MHC specificity, both within each participant and across combined participant data sets. The source is immuneACCESS, and TCRdb retained only in-frame sequences with V and J called. Part of the clones is not carried over; for the studies checked, unresolved V genes explain less than half of this, and the remainder is unexplained. V, J and clone size are taken as reported in that table, and D and trimming were inferred from the DNA itself. The sample table lists around 39,000 clones, roughly 90% of them with a count of one. 1% of the sample lies in the top ten.

The germline V gene sets CDR1 to SNHLY and CDR2 to FYNNEI. From the cysteine up to the phenylalanine, the CDR3 has a length of 12 residues. Only the CDR3 part of the read is kept: 36 bases, read in frame from the first base. Trimming removed 6 bases from V and 5 bases from J, leaving 7 bases between the germline ends. The chain is made from TRBV2 and TRBJ2-2, with no reliable assignment of the D segment. Specimen: CD4+ T cells sorted from PBMCs after approximately 19-hour stimulation, collected from a patient who received antiretroviral therapy. The label giving this sample's cell subset or site can be read as: CD40L+CD69+ CD4 T cells responding to anti-CD3/anti-CD28 beads, representing the overall repertoire. This clonotype was obtained from an adult man with HIV who was CMV-seropositive. For the CDR3, the sequence is CASRGDTGELFF. The nucleotide sequence is TGTGCCAGCAGGGGCGATACCGGGGAGCTGTTTTTT.